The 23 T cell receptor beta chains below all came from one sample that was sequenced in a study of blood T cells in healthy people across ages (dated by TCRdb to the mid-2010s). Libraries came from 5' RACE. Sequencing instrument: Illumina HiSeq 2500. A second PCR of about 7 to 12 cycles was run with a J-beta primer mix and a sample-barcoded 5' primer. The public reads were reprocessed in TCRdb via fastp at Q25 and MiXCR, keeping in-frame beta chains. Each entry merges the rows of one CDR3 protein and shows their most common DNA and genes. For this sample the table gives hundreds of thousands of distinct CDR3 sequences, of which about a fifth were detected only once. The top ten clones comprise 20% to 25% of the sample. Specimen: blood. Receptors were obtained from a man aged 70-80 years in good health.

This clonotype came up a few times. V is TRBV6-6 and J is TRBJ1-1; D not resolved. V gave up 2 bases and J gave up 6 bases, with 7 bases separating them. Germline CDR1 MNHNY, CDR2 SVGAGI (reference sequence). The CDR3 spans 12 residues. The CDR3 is CASSYGQPEAFF. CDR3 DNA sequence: TGTGCCAGCAGTTACGGGCAGCCTGAAGCTTTCTTT.

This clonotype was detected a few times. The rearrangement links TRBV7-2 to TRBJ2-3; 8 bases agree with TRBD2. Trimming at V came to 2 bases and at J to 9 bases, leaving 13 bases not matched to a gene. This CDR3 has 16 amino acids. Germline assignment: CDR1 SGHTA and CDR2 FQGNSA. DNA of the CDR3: TGTGCCAGCAGCTTACCGGGACTAGGACCCGGTCGAACGCAGTATTTT. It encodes CASSLPGLGPGRTQYF.

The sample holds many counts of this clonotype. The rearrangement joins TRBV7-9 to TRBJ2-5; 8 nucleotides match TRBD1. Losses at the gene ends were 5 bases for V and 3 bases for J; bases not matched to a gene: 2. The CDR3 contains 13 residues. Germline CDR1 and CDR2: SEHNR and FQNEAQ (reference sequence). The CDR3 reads CASSHRGEETQYF. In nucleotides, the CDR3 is TGTGCCAGCAGCCACAGGGGGGAAGAGACCCAGTACTTC.

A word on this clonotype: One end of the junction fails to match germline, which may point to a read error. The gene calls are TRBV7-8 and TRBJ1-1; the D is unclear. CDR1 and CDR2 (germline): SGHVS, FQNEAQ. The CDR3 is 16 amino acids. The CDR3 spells CASILSPNERSTEAFF. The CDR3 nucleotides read TGTGCCAGCATCTTATCCCCTAATGAACGGTCCACTGAAGCTTTCTTT.

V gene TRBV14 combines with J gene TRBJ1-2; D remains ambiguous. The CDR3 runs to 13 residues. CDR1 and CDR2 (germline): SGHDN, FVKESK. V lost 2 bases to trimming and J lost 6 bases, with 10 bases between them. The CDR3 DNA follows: TGTGCCAGCAGCCAATTAACAGTAGATGGCTACACCTTC. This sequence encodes CASSQLTVDGYTF.

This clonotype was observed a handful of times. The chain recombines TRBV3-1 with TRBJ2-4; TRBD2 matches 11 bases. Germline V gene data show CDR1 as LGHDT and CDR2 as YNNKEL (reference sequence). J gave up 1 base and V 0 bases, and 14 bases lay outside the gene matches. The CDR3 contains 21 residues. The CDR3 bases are TGTGCCAGCAGCCAAGATGCGAGACTAGCGGGATTAGTGGGGGCCAAAAACATTCAGTACTTC. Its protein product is CASSQDARLAGLVGAKNIQYF.

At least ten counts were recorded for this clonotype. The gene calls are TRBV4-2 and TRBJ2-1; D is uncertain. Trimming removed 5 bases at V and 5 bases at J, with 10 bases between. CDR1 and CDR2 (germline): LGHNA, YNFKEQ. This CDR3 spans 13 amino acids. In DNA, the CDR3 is TGTGCCAGCAGCTCCCCCACAAACAATGAGCAGTTCTTC. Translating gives CASSSPTNNEQFF.

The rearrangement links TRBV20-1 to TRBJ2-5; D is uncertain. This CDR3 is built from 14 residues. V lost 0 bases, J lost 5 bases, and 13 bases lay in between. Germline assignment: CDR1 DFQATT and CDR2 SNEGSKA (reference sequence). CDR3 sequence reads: CSARDQTASETQYF. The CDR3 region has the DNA TGCAGTGCTAGAGATCAGACGGCTTCTGAGACCCAGTACTTC.

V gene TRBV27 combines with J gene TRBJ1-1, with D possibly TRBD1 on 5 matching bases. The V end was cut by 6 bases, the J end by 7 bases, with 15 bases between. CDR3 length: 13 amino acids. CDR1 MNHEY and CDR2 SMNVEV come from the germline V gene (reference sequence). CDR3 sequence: CASRAGGRGEAFF. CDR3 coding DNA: TGTGCCAGCAGAGCGGGGGGTAGGGGTGAAGCTTTCTTT.

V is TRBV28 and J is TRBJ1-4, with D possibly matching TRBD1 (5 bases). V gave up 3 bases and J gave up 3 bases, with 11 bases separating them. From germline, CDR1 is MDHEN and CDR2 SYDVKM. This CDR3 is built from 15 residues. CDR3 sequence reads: CASSFQGSPNEKLFF. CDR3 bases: TGTGCCAGCAGTTTTCAGGGTAGCCCTAATGAAAAACTGTTTTTT.

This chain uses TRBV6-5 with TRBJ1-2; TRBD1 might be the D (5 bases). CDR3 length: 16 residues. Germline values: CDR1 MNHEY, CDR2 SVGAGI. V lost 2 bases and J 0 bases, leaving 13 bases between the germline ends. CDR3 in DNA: TGTGCCAGCAGTTACACAGAGGGGTTCGCTAACTATGGCTACACCTTC. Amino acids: CASSYTEGFANYGYTF.

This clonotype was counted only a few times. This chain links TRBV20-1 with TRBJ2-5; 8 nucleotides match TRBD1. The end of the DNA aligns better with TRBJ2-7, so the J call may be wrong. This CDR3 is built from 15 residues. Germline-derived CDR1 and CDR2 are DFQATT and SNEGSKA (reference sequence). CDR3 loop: CSARPHLDRVYEQYF. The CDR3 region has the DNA TGCAGTGCTAGACCCCACCTGGACAGGGTGTACGAGCAGTACTTC.

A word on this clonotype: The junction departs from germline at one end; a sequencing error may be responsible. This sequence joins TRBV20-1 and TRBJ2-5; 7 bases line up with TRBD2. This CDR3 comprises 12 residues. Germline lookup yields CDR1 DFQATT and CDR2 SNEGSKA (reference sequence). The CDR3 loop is CSARVLGTTEFF. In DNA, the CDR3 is TGCAGTGCTAGAGTTCTAGGGACTACCGAGTTCTTC.

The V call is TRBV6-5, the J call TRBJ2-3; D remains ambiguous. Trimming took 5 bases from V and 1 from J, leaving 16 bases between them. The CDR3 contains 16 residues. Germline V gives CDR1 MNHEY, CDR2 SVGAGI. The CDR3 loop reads CASSTQELWGTDTQYF. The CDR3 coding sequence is TGTGCCAGCAGTACTCAGGAACTGTGGGGCACAGATACGCAGTATTTT.

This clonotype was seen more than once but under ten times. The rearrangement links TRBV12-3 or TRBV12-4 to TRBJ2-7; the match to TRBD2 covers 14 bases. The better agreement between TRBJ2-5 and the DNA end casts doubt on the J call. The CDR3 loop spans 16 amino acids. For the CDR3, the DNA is TGTGCCAGCAGTTTCGAGACTAGCGGGAGGGGGGAGACCCAGTACTTC. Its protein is CASSFETSGRGETQYF.

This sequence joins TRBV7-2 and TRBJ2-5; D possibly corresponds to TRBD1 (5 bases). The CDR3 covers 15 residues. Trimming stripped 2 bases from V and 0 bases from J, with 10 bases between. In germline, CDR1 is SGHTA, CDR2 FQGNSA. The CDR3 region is CASSLQGGNQETQYF. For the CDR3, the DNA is TGTGCCAGCAGCTTACAGGGTGGGAACCAAGAGACCCAGTACTTC.

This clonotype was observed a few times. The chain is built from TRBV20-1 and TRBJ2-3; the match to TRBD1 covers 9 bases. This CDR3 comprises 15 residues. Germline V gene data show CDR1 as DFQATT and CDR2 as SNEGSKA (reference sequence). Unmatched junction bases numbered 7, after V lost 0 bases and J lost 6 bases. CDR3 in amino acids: CSARDAGTGIDTQYF. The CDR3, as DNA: TGCAGTGCTAGAGATGCCGGGACAGGGATCGATACGCAGTATTTT.

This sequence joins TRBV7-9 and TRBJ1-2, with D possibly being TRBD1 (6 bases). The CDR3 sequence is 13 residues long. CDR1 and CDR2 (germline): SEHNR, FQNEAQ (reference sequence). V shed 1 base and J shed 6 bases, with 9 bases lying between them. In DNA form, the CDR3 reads TGTGCCAGCAGCTTAGGGACAGACCATGGCTACACCTTC. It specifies CASSLGTDHGYTF. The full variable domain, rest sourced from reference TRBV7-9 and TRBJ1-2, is DTGVSQNPRHKITKRGQNVTFRCDPISEHNRLYWYRQTLGQGPEFLTYFQNEAQLEKSRLLSDRFSAERPKGSFSTLEIQRTEQGDSAMYLCASSLGTDHGYTFGSGTRLTVV.

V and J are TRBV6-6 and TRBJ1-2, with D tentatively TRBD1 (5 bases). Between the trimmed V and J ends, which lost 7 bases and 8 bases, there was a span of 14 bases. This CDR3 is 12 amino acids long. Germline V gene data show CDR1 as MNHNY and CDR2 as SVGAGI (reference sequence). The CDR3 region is CASTKKRDGYTF. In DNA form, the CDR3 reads TGTGCCAGCACTAAAAAGAGGGACGGCTACACCTTC.

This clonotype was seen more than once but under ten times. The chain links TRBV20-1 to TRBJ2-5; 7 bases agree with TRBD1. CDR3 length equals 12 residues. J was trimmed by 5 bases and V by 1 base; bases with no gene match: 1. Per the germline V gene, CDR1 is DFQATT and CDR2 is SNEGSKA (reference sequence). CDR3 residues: CSARAGGETQYF. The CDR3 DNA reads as TGCAGTGCTAGAGCAGGGGGTGAGACCCAGTACTTC.

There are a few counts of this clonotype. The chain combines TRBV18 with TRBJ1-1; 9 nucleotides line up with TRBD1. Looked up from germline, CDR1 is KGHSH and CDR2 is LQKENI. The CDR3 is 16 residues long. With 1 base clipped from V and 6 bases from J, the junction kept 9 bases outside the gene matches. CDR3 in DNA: TGTGCCAGCTCACCACGGGACAGGGTAGAGGGCTCTGAAGCTTTCTTT. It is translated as CASSPRDRVEGSEAFF.

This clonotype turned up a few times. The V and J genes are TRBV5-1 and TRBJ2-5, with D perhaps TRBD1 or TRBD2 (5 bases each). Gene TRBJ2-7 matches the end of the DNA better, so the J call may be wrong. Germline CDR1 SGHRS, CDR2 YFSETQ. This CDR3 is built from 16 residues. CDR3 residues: CASSAWVGTAEAEQYF. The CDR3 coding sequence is TGCGCCAGCAGCGCCTGGGTCGGGACCGCCGAAGCCGAGCAGTACTTC.

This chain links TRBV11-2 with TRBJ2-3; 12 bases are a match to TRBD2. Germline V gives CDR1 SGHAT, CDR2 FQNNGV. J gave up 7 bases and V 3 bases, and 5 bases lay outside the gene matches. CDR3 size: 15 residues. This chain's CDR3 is CASSLTSGSSNTQYF. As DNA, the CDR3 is TGTGCCAGCAGCTTGACTAGCGGGAGCTCAAATACGCAGTATTTT.